This T cell receptor beta chain was observed in a study of T cell responses to AZD1222 COVID-19 vaccine. Study results and caveats: Donors were mostly white British, more females; clonal diversity possibly underestimated. An increase in Spike-specific TCR breadth and depth was observed after two AZD1222 doses.

Produced via immunoSEQ multiplex PCR; TCRdb's table is partial and in-frame only. The sample includes around 100,000 clones, more than 85% of them seen just once. Concerning this clone: As yet, its antigen is unknown.

The CDR3 is made up of 14 amino acids. The sample here was peripheral blood, taken on day 0 of AZD1222 vaccination. The J gene is TRBJ2-5, the V gene TRBV1. TRBV1 is designated a pseudogene. This clonotype was sampled from an adult in good health. CDR3 nucleotide sequence: TGCACCAGCAGCCAAGATAGGCTAAGGGAGACCCAGTACTTC. Translated, it gives CTSSQDRLRETQYF.